A single sample gave rise to the 19 T cell receptor beta chains below, sequenced in a study of vaccination and CD4 T cells after COVID-19. As to treatment: roughly ten-day PBMC culture with coronavirus spike peptide pools or control peptides (ViraFEST assay). CD4+ T-cell collection from the unexposed donor predated the COVID-19 pandemic (2011-2018). Cultured CD4+ T cell DNA was sequenced using the Oncomine TCR Beta short-read assay. TCRdb called the PCR reads again in MiXCR, with one record for every CDR3 protein. The sample has thousands of distinct CDR3 sequences; about 38% are singletons. No antigen has been assigned to these receptors. The sample comprised CD4+ T cells from blood, cultured in vitro. All receptors derive from a human donor in good health.

This clonotype has only a few counts. The chain joins TRBV20-1 to TRBJ2-2, with a tentative D call TRBD2 (6 bases). The CDR3 runs to 15 residues. With 4 bases removed from V and 7 bases from J, the gap between germline ends came to 19 bases. Germline CDR1 is DFQATT and CDR2 is SNEGSKA (reference sequence). CDR3 nucleotides: TGCAGTGCTACCGTCCCTGGCGGGGCAGACGGGGAGCTGTTTTTT. Protein: CSATVPGGADGELFF.

The CDR3 DNA is TGTGCCACCGGGACGGGACAGGGAGCAACAACTTTCTTT. Translated, it gives CATGTGQGATTFF. The V gene is TRBV12-3 or TRBV12-4, the J gene TRBJ1-1; 9 nucleotides align to TRBD1. The V gene end was trimmed by 10 bases and the J gene end by 12 bases; junction bases not matched to a gene: 15. The CDR3 runs 13 residues.

CDR3 in amino acids: CASSLFHGEAQYF. CDR3 sequence (DNA): TGTGCCAGTAGTTTGTTCCACGGGGAGGCCCAGTACTTC. This rearrangement joins TRBV19 to TRBJ2-5, with D maybe TRBD2 (6 bases). This CDR3 comprises 13 residues. Trimming cost V 5 bases and J 9 bases, with 16 bases left between them. CDR1 and CDR2 from the germline V gene are LNHDA and SQIVND (reference sequence).

The chain is built from TRBV12-3 or TRBV12-4 and TRBJ2-1; no clear D. The V end lost 6 bases, the J end lost 0 bases, and 6 bases lay between the germline ends. This CDR3 has 13 amino acids. The CDR3 sequence is CASRSISYNEQFF. CDR3 bases: TGTGCCAGCAGATCTATCTCCTACAATGAGCAGTTCTTC.

This clonotype was observed a few times. V is TRBV6-5 and J is TRBJ1-1; possible D gene TRBD1, 5 bases. Per the germline V gene, CDR1 is MNHEY and CDR2 is SVGAGI. Trimming took off 4 bases at V and 4 bases at J, with 13 bases between the two ends. This CDR3 comprises 14 residues. The CDR3 loop reads CASSFQGGGTEAFF. The CDR3 DNA reads TGTGCCAGCAGTTTCCAGGGCGGGGGCACTGAAGCTTTCTTT.

This clonotype was counted only a few times. V is TRBV6-2 or TRBV6-3 and J is TRBJ1-5, with unresolved D. This CDR3 contains 14 residues. V gave up 5 bases and J gave up 2 bases, with 10 bases separating them. Germline-derived CDR1 and CDR2 are MNHEY and SVGEGT. The CDR3 nucleotides read TGTGCCAGCAGTCCGAGGGTGGGCAATCAGCCCCAGCATTTT. Protein: CASSPRVGNQPQHF.

This clonotype was seen a few times. The rearrangement joins TRBV6-1 to TRBJ1-6, with D possibly matching TRBD1 (6 bases). V dropped 8 bases and J dropped 7 bases, with 18 bases sitting between them. The CDR3 is 15 amino acids. CDR1 and CDR2 (germline): MNHNS, SASEGT. The CDR3 sequence: CASAVIQGFNSPLHF. CDR3 sequence (DNA): TGTGCCAGCGCCGTTATACAGGGCTTCAATTCACCCCTCCACTTT.

About this clonotype itself: A read error may produce the germline difference seen at one junction end. The rearrangement links TRBV6-1 to TRBJ1-5; D is possibly TRBD1 (6 bases). The CDR3 covers 16 residues. In germline, CDR1 is MNHNS, CDR2 SASEGT. In DNA form, the CDR3 reads TGTGCCAGCAGTAGACAACAGGGTACTGGGAATCAGCCCCGGCATTTT. This encodes CASSRQQGTGNQPRHF.

The chain carries TRBV7-9 and TRBJ1-2; no definite D call. V was cut by 4 bases and J by 5 bases, with 14 bases left in between. Germline CDR1 and CDR2: SEHNR and FQNEAQ (reference sequence). CDR3 length: 14 amino acids. The CDR3 region is CASSSEETSYGYTF. The CDR3 DNA sequence: TGTGCCAGCAGCTCTGAAGAGACGTCGTATGGCTACACCTTC.

The gene calls are TRBV19 and TRBJ1-6; D gene unclear. The CDR3 is made up of 14 amino acids. With 4 bases removed from V and 11 bases from J, the gap between germline ends came to 15 bases. Germline-derived CDR1 and CDR2 are LNHDA and SQIVND (reference sequence). The CDR3 DNA reads as TGTGCCAGTAGTAGGAGGGATCCGCAAGCACCCCTCCACTTT. The encoded protein is CASSRRDPQAPLHF.

This clonotype was detected only a few times. The chain combines TRBV27 with TRBJ1-5, with D possibly TRBD1 on 5 matching bases. Germline loops: CDR1 MNHEY, CDR2 SMNVEV (reference sequence). The CDR3 runs 16 residues. V was pared by 2 bases and J by 1 base, with 12 bases between. In DNA, the CDR3 is TGTGCCAGCAGTTTAACCCCTCACAGGAGCAATCAGCCCCAGCATTTT. Protein sequence: CASSLTPHRSNQPQHF.

The J gene is TRBJ1-2, the V gene TRBV11-2; weak D call: TRBD1 (6 bases). V was shortened by 5 bases and J by 2 bases, with 15 bases between the two germline ends. This CDR3 comprises 15 residues. Germline loops: CDR1 SGHAT, CDR2 FQNNGV. The CDR3 loop reads CASSVGDRRNYGYTF. The CDR3 region has the DNA TGTGCCAGCAGCGTAGGAGACAGGCGAAACTATGGCTACACCTTC.

A few counts support this clonotype. This chain connects TRBV7-9 to TRBJ2-7; a possible D gene is TRBD1 (5 bases). Deletions cut 3 bases from V and 6 bases from J, with 15 bases between. This CDR3 contains 14 residues. Germline CDR1 reads SEHNR; CDR2 reads FQNEAQ (reference sequence). CDR3 residues: CASSLMPGQGEQYF. The CDR3 nucleotides are TGTGCCAGCAGCTTGATGCCTGGGCAGGGCGAGCAGTACTTC.

This chain connects TRBV7-9 to TRBJ1-2; 8 bases line up with TRBD1. V lost 5 bases and J lost 7; bases outside the gene matches: 6. The CDR3 consists of 13 residues. Looked up from germline, CDR1 is SEHNR and CDR2 is FQNEAQ (reference sequence). CDR3 DNA: TGTGCCAGCAGCCCACAGGGGGAGGGTGGCTACACCTTC. Encoded protein: CASSPQGEGGYTF.

This chain uses TRBV19 with TRBJ2-5; 8 positions match TRBD2. V lost 7 bases to trimming and J lost 3 bases; unmatched junction nucleotides: 7. Germline assignment: CDR1 LNHDA and CDR2 SQIVND (reference sequence). This CDR3 contains 14 residues. The CDR3 sequence is CASTGTSPKETQYF. CDR3 bases: TGTGCCAGTACCGGGACTAGTCCGAAAGAGACCCAGTACTTC.

This clonotype turned up a few times. The chain uses TRBV2 and TRBJ2-5; no clear D gene. The CDR3 has 14 residues. Germline V gene sequence: CDR1 SNHLY, CDR2 FYNNEI. The V and J ends lost 7 bases and 3 bases respectively, with 15 bases between them. CDR3 DNA sequence: TGTGCCAGCAATATATACGTCGCCGAAGAGACCCAGTACTTC. The encoded protein is CASNIYVAEETQYF.

The rearrangement links TRBV19 to TRBJ1-1; the D gene is possibly TRBD1 (6 bases). The germline gives CDR1 LNHDA, CDR2 SQIVND (reference sequence). Trimming cost V 1 base and J 11 bases, with 11 bases left between them. The CDR3 spans 12 residues. This CDR3 is CASSIAPGVAFF. CDR3 coding DNA: TGTGCCAGTAGTATAGCACCAGGGGTGGCTTTCTTT.

The V and J genes are TRBV6-1 and TRBJ2-7; 7 positions agree with TRBD2. Germline V gene sequence: CDR1 MNHNS, CDR2 SASEGT. With V trimmed by 7 bases and J by 5 bases, 11 bases remained unmatched. The CDR3 is 14 residues long. The CDR3 DNA reads TGTGCCAGCAACTGGGACTACCAGGGCGACGAGCAGTACTTC. This codes for CASNWDYQGDEQYF.

Concerning this clonotype: A read error may explain this, as a much larger clone is one base away. The rearrangement links TRBV15 to TRBJ1-1; TRBD1 might be the D (6 bases). The CDR3 is 15 residues long. Germline CDR1 and CDR2: LNHNV and YYDKDF (reference sequence). Trimming left V 3 bases short and J 3 bases short, with 14 bases between. The DNA for the CDR3 is TGTGCCACCAGCAGGACGGGACACCCGGACACTGAAGCTTTCTTT. Translated: CATSRTGHPDTEAFF.